This TCR beta chain was recorded in a study of blood T cell repertoires in COVID-19. Looking at the study overall: COVID-19 samples from acute and convalescent phases originated in the United States, Italy and Spain. Sample material is recorded as cDNA or gDNA derived from T cells, B-cell-depleted T cells, or PBMCs.

CDR1 and CDR2 (germline): MRHNA, SNTAGT. CDR3 length: 16 amino acids. The V end was cut by 6 bases, the J end by 0 bases, with 15 bases between. Assay used: immunoSEQ multiplex PCR; TCRdb lists only in-frame clones, some missing. The sample lists about 190,000 clones, about 88% occurring once. The chain uses TRBV6-4 and TRBJ2-1; D is undetermined. Sequenced material: peripheral blood. The receptor's source is a young man with acute or convalescent COVID-19. Written as DNA, the CDR3 is TGTGCCAGCAGCTTAGGTATCACTAACTCCTACAATGAGCAGTTCTTC. Protein: CASSLGITNSYNEQFF.